The 6 T cell receptor beta chains below come from one sample, sequenced in a study of identifying expanded T cells in peripheral blood. Produced via immunoSEQ multiplex PCR; TCRdb's table is partial and in-frame only. The table includes 70,000 or so clones, 85% to 90% detected once. The sample taken for sequencing was blood. All receptors derive from a person between 18 and 75 years old in good health.

The V gene is TRBV28, the J gene TRBJ1-1; 7 nucleotides agree with TRBD1. The V gene's germline CDR1 is MDHEN and CDR2 SYDVKM. Trimming removed 6 bases from V and 5 bases from J; junction bases left unmatched: 9. This CDR3 has 14 amino acids. This CDR3 is CASRLSGQWTEAFF. CDR3 nucleotide sequence: TGTGCCAGCAGACTCTCGGGACAGTGGACTGAAGCTTTCTTT.

V usage is TRBV7-9 and J usage is TRBJ2-2, with D uncertain. V shed 1 base and J shed 2 bases, with 11 bases lying between them. CDR3 length: 16 residues. Germline V gene data show CDR1 as SEHNR and CDR2 as FQNEAQ (reference sequence). This chain's CDR3 is CASSLELGSNTGELFF. CDR3 DNA: TGTGCCAGCAGCTTAGAATTGGGCAGCAACACCGGGGAGCTGTTTTTT.

The chain combines TRBV29-1 with TRBJ2-3; 15 nucleotides match TRBD2. The germline gives CDR1 SQVTM, CDR2 ANQGSEA. V dropped 7 bases and J dropped 2; count of bases not matched to a gene: 10. The CDR3 spans 17 residues. Written as DNA, the CDR3 is TGCAGCGCAACCCCTGGGACTAGCGGGGGGCACACAGATACGCAGTATTTT. Translated, it gives CSATPGTSGGHTDTQYF.

CDR3: CASSDPTTEAFF. In DNA form, the CDR3 reads TGTGCCAGCAGTGACCCAACCACTGAAGCTTTCTTT. This chain joins TRBV25-1 and TRBJ1-1, with D unresolved. The CDR3 is made up of 12 amino acids. Germline V gene sequence: CDR1 MGHDK, CDR2 SYGVNS. Trimming pared 3 bases from V and 4 bases from J, leaving 6 bases between.

The CDR3 DNA reads TGTGCTAGTGGAACGTGGGACAGAGGAAACTACGAGCAGTACTTC. It specifies CASGTWDRGNYEQYF. The J gene is TRBJ2-7, the V gene TRBV12-5; 7 nucleotides align to TRBD1. Germline V gene lookup returns CDR1 LGHNT and CDR2 FRNRAP. V dropped 6 bases and J dropped 3; count of bases not matched to a gene: 11. The CDR3 totals 15 residues.

J is TRBJ2-7 and V is TRBV30; D might be TRBD2 (6 bases). This CDR3 has 13 residues. CDR1 and CDR2 from the germline V gene are GTSNPN and SVGIG (reference sequence). V lost 1 base and J 7 bases, leaving 14 bases between the germline ends. CDR3 loop: CAWSASGGREQYF. The DNA for the CDR3 is TGTGCCTGGAGTGCCTCCGGTGGGAGGGAGCAGTACTTC. Full variable domain (outside the CDR3, taken from reference TRBV30 and TRBJ2-7): SQTIHQWPATLVQPVGSPLSLECTVEGTSNPNLYWYRQAAGRGLQLLFYSVGIGQISSEVPQNLSASRPQDRQFILSSKKLLLSDSGFYLCAWSASGGREQYFGPGTRLTVT.